The 26 T cell receptor beta chains listed next were all sequenced from one sample in a study of blood T cell repertoires in COVID-19. Profiled with immunoSEQ multiplex PCR; TCRdb holds only in-frame clones, not every one. The table lists about 300,000 clones, approximately 81% of them singletons. The sequenced material came from PBMCs or T cells enriched from blood (not recorded which). The receptors stem from a woman in her 50s who had recovered from COVID-19.

This chain uses TRBV4-1 with TRBJ1-1, with a weak D call TRBD1 (5 bases). The CDR3 spans 15 residues. The V gene's germline CDR1 is MGHRA and CDR2 YSYEKL. Trimming took off 0 bases at V and 4 bases at J, with 12 bases between the two ends. CDR3 sequence: CASSQDLGGVTEAFF. DNA of the CDR3: TGCGCCAGCAGCCAAGATTTGGGGGGAGTCACTGAAGCTTTCTTT.

The rearrangement links TRBV4-1 to TRBJ1-1, with D perhaps matching TRBD1 (5 bases). The CDR3 has 16 residues. Trimming took 1 base from V and 1 from J, leaving 13 bases between them. Per the germline V gene, CDR1 is MGHRA and CDR2 is YSYEKL. CDR3 sequence: CASSQGRARRNTEAFF. DNA for the CDR3: TGCGCCAGCAGCCAAGGCAGGGCCAGACGGAACACTGAAGCTTTCTTT.

CDR3 residues: CASWTRISNQPQHF. In nucleotides, the CDR3 is TGTGCCAGTTGGACAAGAATAAGCAATCAGCCCCAGCATTTT. The V call is TRBV28, the J call TRBJ1-5; tentatively, D is TRBD1 (5 bases). Germline V CDR1 and CDR2: MDHEN, SYDVKM. The CDR3 contains 14 residues. V was clipped by 9 bases and J by 1 base, with 13 bases between them.

The rearrangement joins TRBV7-2 to TRBJ2-7; 12 positions match TRBD2. The J segment lost 7 bases and the V segment lost 1 base, leaving 5 bases of the junction unmatched. Germline lookup yields CDR1 SGHTA and CDR2 FQGNSA. CDR3 length equals 15 residues. The CDR3 region has the DNA TGTGCCAGCAGCTTAGAGAGACTAGCGGGGGAAGAGCAGTACTTC. The encoded protein is CASSLERLAGEEQYF. Full variable domain (remainder filled in from reference TRBV7-2 and TRBJ2-7): GAGVSQSPSNKVTEKGKDVELRCDPISGHTALYWYRQSLGQGLEFLIYFQGNSAPDKSGLPSDRFSAERTGGSVSTLTIQRTQQEDSAVYLCASSLERLAGEEQYFGPGTRLTVT.

The V and J genes are TRBV19 and TRBJ2-3; TRBD2 might be the D (5 bases). Germline V gene data show CDR1 as LNHDA and CDR2 as SQIVND (reference sequence). Deletions cut 3 bases from V and 14 bases from J, with 18 bases between. CDR3 length equals 13 residues. CDR3: CASSIQVGGGWYF. The CDR3 bases are TGTGCCAGTAGTATTCAAGTTGGAGGCGGGTGGTATTTT.

This clone was detected only a few times. This CDR3 is CASSPGGSGVYEQYF. In nucleotides, the CDR3 is TGCGCCAGCAGCCCCGGCGGGAGCGGGGTTTACGAGCAGTACTTC. The V and J genes are TRBV5-1 and TRBJ2-7, with 7 bases identical to TRBD2. Per germline, CDR1 SGHRS and CDR2 YFSETQ. The CDR3 length is 15 residues. J gave up 4 bases and V 4 bases, and 11 bases lay outside the gene matches.

This chain connects TRBV20-1 to TRBJ1-1; 7 nucleotides match TRBD1. Trimming cost V 3 bases and J 9 bases; bases outside gene matches: 10. The CDR3 consists of 13 residues. The germline V gene has CDR1 DFQATT and CDR2 SNEGSKA (reference sequence). The DNA of the CDR3 is TGCAGTGCTAGTAAGTCCAGACAGGGCAAAGCTTTCTTT. It yields the protein CSASKSRQGKAFF.

The table lists this clone with a few counts. The chain has TRBV30 and TRBJ1-5, with a possible D match to TRBD1 (6 bases). Germline lookup yields CDR1 GTSNPN and CDR2 SVGIG (reference sequence). This CDR3 is built from 13 residues. Trimming cost V 0 bases and J 8 bases, with 11 bases left between them. CDR3 region: CAWSVQGSEPQHF. CDR3 DNA: TGTGCCTGGAGTGTACAGGGATCGGAGCCCCAGCATTTT.

CDR3 DNA: TGTGCCTGGGACAGGTCGAGGGAAGCTTTCTTT. Translating it yields CAWDRSREAFF. The chain joins TRBV30 to TRBJ1-1; D might be TRBD1 (6 bases). Germline CDR1 and CDR2: GTSNPN and SVGIG (reference sequence). There are 11 residues in the CDR3. Trimming took off 5 bases at V and 8 bases at J, with 12 bases between the two ends.

V is TRBV11-2 and J is TRBJ2-1; D is unclear. Germline assignment: CDR1 SGHAT and CDR2 FQNNGV. The CDR3 contains 14 residues. V lost 1 base, J lost 3 bases, and 7 bases lay in between. CDR3 sequence reads: CASSLVADYNEQFF. The CDR3 DNA is TGTGCCAGCAGCTTAGTGGCGGACTACAATGAGCAGTTCTTC.

The chain combines TRBV6-5 with TRBJ1-1; D gene unclear. Germline V gene data show CDR1 as MNHEY and CDR2 as SVGAGI. The CDR3 is 12 residues long. The V gene lost 6 bases and the J gene lost 2 bases, with 7 bases spanning the gap. The CDR3 loop is CASRLENTEAFF. CDR3 coding DNA: TGTGCCAGCAGACTAGAAAACACTGAAGCTTTCTTT.

The chain uses TRBV4-2 and TRBJ1-1; 7 nucleotides match TRBD1. Looked up from germline, CDR1 is LGHNA and CDR2 is YNFKEQ. This CDR3 is 15 amino acids long. V lost 4 bases, J lost 0 bases, and 5 bases stayed unmatched. The CDR3 sequence: CASSLAGQLNTEAFF. CDR3 coding DNA: TGTGCCAGCAGCCTAGCGGGACAGCTGAACACTGAAGCTTTCTTT.

The genes are TRBV21-1 and TRBJ2-1; TRBD2 is the table's D call and was not checked against the DNA. TRBV21-1 is an annotated pseudogene. The length of the CDR3 is 16 residues. CDR3 nucleotide sequence: TGTGCCAGCAGCCCGCGCTCGTGGTGTAGTTACAATGAGCAGTTCTTC. The encoded protein is CASSPRSWCSYNEQFF.

This chain uses TRBV7-2 with TRBJ2-7; tentatively, D is TRBD1 (5 bases). CDR3 length: 16 residues. The germline V gene encodes CDR1 SGHTA and CDR2 FQGNSA. Trimming removed 0 bases from V and 2 bases from J, with 14 bases in between. Here the CDR3 reads CASSLAVGRRAYEQYF. CDR3 nucleotides: TGTGCCAGCAGCTTAGCGGTTGGACGCAGGGCCTACGAGCAGTACTTC.

The chain's CDR3 is CASSPEGASDTQYF. DNA of the CDR3: TGTGCCAGCTCACCTGAGGGGGCCTCAGATACGCAGTATTTT. The chain couples TRBV18 to TRBJ2-3; 7 nucleotides match TRBD1. The CDR3 consists of 14 residues. Germline V gives CDR1 KGHSH, CDR2 LQKENI. The V gene end was trimmed by 3 bases and the J gene end by 4 bases; junction bases not matched to a gene: 4. Variable domain in full (rest from reference TRBV18 and TRBJ2-3): NAGVMQNPRHLVRRRGQEARLRCSPMKGHSHVYWYRQLPEEGLKFMVYLQKENIIDESGMPKERFSAEFPKEGPSILRIQQVVRGDSAAYFCASSPEGASDTQYFGPGTRLTVL.

The chain couples TRBV6-1 to TRBJ1-5; a possible D gene is TRBD1 (6 bases). The CDR3 spans 17 residues. The V gene lost 1 base and the J gene lost 0 bases, with 13 bases spanning the gap. Germline lookup yields CDR1 MNHNS and CDR2 SASEGT. This CDR3 reads CASSEGGTSYSNQPQHF. CDR3 DNA: TGTGCCAGCAGTGAAGGGGGGACATCTTATAGCAATCAGCCCCAGCATTTT.

A single count supports this clone. The CDR3 DNA reads TGTGCCAGTAGTATTAGACGGCTAGCGGGGTACAATGAGCAGTTCTTC. Protein sequence: CASSIRRLAGYNEQFF. The chain joins TRBV19 to TRBJ2-1, with TRBD2 identical over 9 bases. The CDR3 runs 16 residues. Germline V gene lookup returns CDR1 LNHDA and CDR2 SQIVND (reference sequence). After removal of 3 bases from V and 4 bases from J, the junction contained 7 bases not matched to a gene. Full variable domain (outside the CDR3, taken from reference TRBV19 and TRBJ2-1): DGGITQSPKYLFRKEGQNVTLSCEQNLNHDAMYWYRQDPGQGLRLIYYSQIVNDFQKGDIAEGYSVSREKKESFPLTVTSAQKNPTAFYLCASSIRRLAGYNEQFFGPGTRLTVL.

The chain uses TRBV7-9 and TRBJ2-7; 7 nucleotides line up with TRBD2. CDR1 SEHNR and CDR2 FQNEAQ come from the germline V gene (reference sequence). The CDR3 spans 14 residues. With V trimmed by 1 base and J by 4 bases, 4 bases remained unmatched. The CDR3 loop is CASSLGLADYEQYF. The DNA of the CDR3 is TGTGCCAGCAGCTTAGGCCTAGCGGATTACGAGCAGTACTTC.

The gene calls are TRBV7-9 and TRBJ1-6; the D is unclear. This CDR3 comprises 13 residues. The V gene's germline CDR1 is SEHNR and CDR2 FQNEAQ (reference sequence). V lost 5 bases and J 8 bases, leaving 10 bases between the germline ends. DNA for the CDR3: TGTGCCAGCAGCCCACGGGGTGATTCACCCCTCCACTTT. Amino acid sequence: CASSPRGDSPLHF.

The chain has TRBV6-5 and TRBJ2-3, with 10 bases fitting TRBD1. This CDR3 contains 14 residues. After removal of 5 bases from V and 5 bases from J, the junction contained 4 bases not matched to a gene. Germline assignment: CDR1 MNHEY and CDR2 SVGAGI. CDR3 protein: CASSRRTGGDTQYF. CDR3 DNA sequence: TGTGCCAGCAGTCGACGGACAGGGGGAGATACGCAGTATTTT.

The CDR3 loop is CASSQQWGTGAYEQYF. The CDR3 region has the DNA TGCGCCAGCAGCCAACAATGGGGGACAGGGGCCTACGAGCAGTACTTC. This sequence joins TRBV4-3 and TRBJ2-7, with 10 bases identical to TRBD1. V was pared by 2 bases and J by 2 bases, with 6 bases of the junction left unmatched. The CDR3 length is 16 residues. CDR1 LGHNA and CDR2 YSLEER come from the germline V gene.

The chain recombines TRBV27 with TRBJ2-1; TRBD1 matches 7 bases. The length of the CDR3 is 16 residues. Germline assignment: CDR1 MNHEY and CDR2 SMNVEV (reference sequence). After removal of 5 bases from V and 3 bases from J, the junction contained 10 bases not matched to a gene. The CDR3 DNA reads TGTGCCAGCAGTCTAGAAGGGGGCCCCGGCTACAATGAGCAGTTCTTC. Its translation: CASSLEGGPGYNEQFF.

About this clone itself: Relative to the germline gene, one junction end is altered; a read error may explain this. The rearrangement joins TRBV3-1 (or the pseudogene TRBV3-2) to TRBJ1-2, with TRBD1 as a possible D gene (5 bases). The CDR3 covers 12 residues. The germline gives CDR1 LGHDT, CDR2 YNNKEL (reference sequence). The CDR3 coding sequence is TGTGCCAGCAGCCAAGTTTCGACAGCGATAGAATTC. Protein product: CASSQVSTAIEF.

The V gene is TRBV9, the J gene TRBJ1-1; D uncertain. This CDR3 has 15 residues. V lost 0 bases and J 1 base, leaving 10 bases between the germline ends. Germline-derived CDR1 and CDR2 are SGDLS and YYNGEE. CDR3 in DNA: TGTGCCAGCAGCGTAGAATCTACTCGGAACACTGAAGCTTTCTTT. Translated: CASSVESTRNTEAFF.

V gene TRBV30 combines with J gene TRBJ1-6; D unresolved. The germline gives CDR1 GTSNPN, CDR2 SVGIG (reference sequence). With 5 bases removed from V and 5 bases from J, the gap between germline ends came to 7 bases. CDR3 length: 12 residues. The chain's CDR3 is CAWGGDNSPLHF. The DNA for the CDR3 is TGTGCCTGGGGTGGAGATAATTCACCCCTCCACTTT.

In the case of this clone: Distinct nucleotide sequences in the sample also encode this CDR3. V is TRBV5-4 and J is TRBJ2-2; 7 bases align to TRBD2. The CDR3 is made up of 16 amino acids. Germline trimming cut 1 base from V and 1 base from J; bases unmatched to any gene: 4. Germline assignment: CDR1 SGHNT and CDR2 YYREEE (reference sequence). CDR3 nucleotides: TGTGCCAGCAGCTTGTTGGGCGGGGGGAACACCGGGGAGCTGTTTTTT. This translates into CASSLLGGGNTGELFF. Filled out from reference TRBV5-4 and TRBJ2-2, the complete variable domain reads ETGVTQSPTHLIKTRGQQVTLRCSSQSGHNTVSWYQQALGQGPQFIFQYYREEENGRGNFPPRFSGLQFPNYSSELNVNALELDDSALYLCASSLLGGGNTGELFFGEGSRLTVL.